The rows below give T cell receptor beta chains drawn from one sample of a study of early T cells in non-severe SARS-CoV-2 infection. A single record per CDR3 protein comes from TCRdb applying MiXCR to the 5' RACE reads. Of around 62,000 distinct CDR3 sequences in the sample, less than 5% were seen once. Sequenced: whole blood. These receptors were obtained from an adult who was a healthcare worker with PCR-confirmed SARS-CoV-2 infection or an uninfected control (not recorded which). Each CDR3 is given with its conserved first and last residue. A D gene is named only where the DNA matches it firmly. Only part of the rows carry a size: once, few, many, or a class if the clone is expanded.

clone size: many; CDR3 length: 15; J gene: TRBJ1-1; D gene: TRBD1; V gene: TRBV18; CDR3 DNA: TGTGCCAGCTTAGACAGGGGAAGTATGAACACTGAAGCTTTCTTT; CDR3 protein: CASLDRGSMNTEAFF
clone size: many; CDR3 length: 13; J gene: TRBJ2-7; D gene: TRBD1; V gene: TRBV20-1; CDR3 DNA: TGCAGTGCAAGGGACAGGGGCCCCCGTGAGCAGTACTTC; CDR3 protein: CSARDRGPREQYF
clone size: -; CDR3 length: 15; J gene: TRBJ2-1; D gene: TRBD2; V gene: TRBV7-3; CDR3 DNA: TGTGCCAGCAGCCCGGGACTAGCGGGAGCAATTGAGCAGTTCTTC; CDR3 protein: CASSPGLAGAIEQFF
clone size: few; CDR3 length: 16; J gene: TRBJ2-3; D gene: TRBD2; V gene: TRBV3-1; CDR3 DNA: TGTGCCAGCAGCCAAGATCTAGCGGGGTCGACAGATACGCAGTATTTT; CDR3 protein: CASSQDLAGSTDTQYF
clone size: -; CDR3 length: 14; J gene: TRBJ2-7; D gene: -; V gene: TRBV4-3; CDR3 DNA: TGCGCCAGCAGCCAAGATCTTTTACGCTACGAGCAGTACTTC; CDR3 protein: CASSQDLLRYEQYF
clone size: many; CDR3 length: 14; J gene: TRBJ2-7; D gene: -; V gene: TRBV19; CDR3 DNA: TGTGCCAGTAGTTGGCCATCTTCCTCCTACGAGCAGTACTTC; CDR3 protein: CASSWPSSSYEQYF
clone size: few; CDR3 length: 14; J gene: TRBJ2-5; D gene: -; V gene: TRBV7-9; CDR3 DNA: TGTGCCAGCAGCTTAGCGCAACAGGAAGAGACCCAGTACTTC; CDR3 protein: CASSLAQQEETQYF
clone size: many; CDR3 length: 10; J gene: TRBJ2-3; D gene: -; V gene: TRBV23-1; CDR3 DNA: TGCGCCAGCAGTCATCCCCCGCAGTATTTT; CDR3 protein: CASSHPPQYF
clone size: many; CDR3 length: 12; J gene: TRBJ2-3; D gene: -; V gene: TRBV29-1; CDR3 DNA: TGCAGCGTTGCGGGTGGCACAGATACGCAGTATTTT; CDR3 protein: CSVAGGTDTQYF
clone size: many; CDR3 length: 16; J gene: TRBJ2-7; D gene: TRBD2; V gene: TRBV5-5; CDR3 DNA: TGTGCCAGCAGCTCCAGACTAGCGGGAGATGTATACGAGCAGTACTTC; CDR3 protein: CASSSRLAGDVYEQYF
clone size: few; CDR3 length: 14; J gene: TRBJ2-2; D gene: TRBD1; V gene: TRBV7-9; CDR3 DNA: TGTGCCAGCAAGACAGGGGGCAACACCGGGGAGCTGTTTTTT; CDR3 protein: CASKTGGNTGELFF
clone size: few; CDR3 length: 17; J gene: TRBJ2-4; D gene: TRBD2; V gene: TRBV7-2; CDR3 DNA: TGTGCCAGCGCCCGGGGGGGACTAGCCGAAGCCAAAAACATTCAGTACTTC; CDR3 protein: CASARGGLAEAKNIQYF
clone size: few; CDR3 length: 12; J gene: TRBJ2-7; D gene: TRBD2; V gene: TRBV2; CDR3 DNA: TGTGCCAGCGGACTAGCGGGGTACGAGCAGTACTTC; CDR3 protein: CASGLAGYEQYF
clone size: many; CDR3 length: 12; J gene: TRBJ1-4; D gene: -; V gene: TRBV10-3; CDR3 DNA: TGTGCCACCGGACAGCCTGATGAAAAACTGTTTTTT; CDR3 protein: CATGQPDEKLFF
clone size: many; CDR3 length: 13; J gene: TRBJ1-1; D gene: -; V gene: TRBV10-2; CDR3 DNA: TGCGCCAGCAACCCGACTGTGAACACTGAAGCTTTCTTT; CDR3 protein: CASNPTVNTEAFF
clone size: -; CDR3 length: 17; J gene: TRBJ2-7; D gene: -; V gene: TRBV10-3; CDR3 DNA: TGTGCCATCAGTGAGTCTAATAGCCTAGGAAACTCCTACGAGCAGTACTTC; CDR3 protein: CAISESNSLGNSYEQYF
clone size: many; CDR3 length: 13; J gene: TRBJ2-3; D gene: -; V gene: TRBV7-2; CDR3 DNA: TGTGCCAGCAGCTTAGCTACGACAGATACGCAGTATTTT; CDR3 protein: CASSLATTDTQYF
clone size: few; CDR3 length: 13; J gene: TRBJ2-1; D gene: TRBD2; V gene: TRBV29-1; CDR3 DNA: TGCAGCTCTGCGGGGGAATCCTACAATGAGCAGTTCTTC; CDR3 protein: CSSAGESYNEQFF
clone size: -; CDR3 length: 16; J gene: TRBJ2-7; D gene: -; V gene: TRBV6-5; CDR3 DNA: TGTGCCAGCAGTTACGGGCCGTGGATTGAAAATTACGAGCAGTACTTC; CDR3 protein: CASSYGPWIENYEQYF
clone size: many; CDR3 length: 12; J gene: TRBJ2-1; D gene: -; V gene: TRBV7-2; CDR3 DNA: TGTGCCAGCAGCTCACAATGGGAGGAGCAGTTCTTC; CDR3 protein: CASSSQWEEQFF
clone size: -; CDR3 length: 17; J gene: TRBJ2-1; D gene: -; V gene: TRBV20-1; CDR3 DNA: TGCAGTGCTAGAGATTTAGGGGGGAGCAGCTCCTACAATGAGCAGTTCTTC; CDR3 protein: CSARDLGGSSSYNEQFF
clone size: -; CDR3 length: 13; J gene: TRBJ2-4; D gene: -; V gene: TRBV29-1; CDR3 DNA: TGCAGCGTTGTGGAATTAGCCAAAAACATTCAGTACTTC; CDR3 protein: CSVVELAKNIQYF
clone size: few; CDR3 length: 14; J gene: TRBJ2-2; D gene: -; V gene: TRBV29-1; CDR3 DNA: TGCAGCGTCGTTGCGGCAGCGAGCACCGGGGAGCTGTTTTTT; CDR3 protein: CSVVAAASTGELFF
clone size: few; CDR3 length: 18; J gene: TRBJ2-2; D gene: -; V gene: TRBV6-1; CDR3 DNA: TGTGCAACGCGATCGGGGCTAGGAATTTCCCGAAACACCGGGGAGCTGTTTTTT; CDR3 protein: CATRSGLGISRNTGELFF
clone size: many; CDR3 length: 14; J gene: TRBJ1-1; D gene: -; V gene: TRBV5-1; CDR3 DNA: TGCGCCAGCAGTAGGGGGGTTGAGAACACTGAAGCTTTCTTT; CDR3 protein: CASSRGVENTEAFF
clone size: -; CDR3 length: 14; J gene: TRBJ2-1; D gene: TRBD2; V gene: TRBV11-3; CDR3 DNA: TGTGCCACCGAGCGGGGGAGCTCCTACAATGAGCAGTTCTTC; CDR3 protein: CATERGSSYNEQFF
clone size: many; CDR3 length: 16; J gene: TRBJ1-1; D gene: -; V gene: TRBV18; CDR3 DNA: TGTGCCAGCTCAGCGATCACCCCAGGGGTGGGCACTGAAGCTTTCTTT; CDR3 protein: CASSAITPGVGTEAFF
clone size: many; CDR3 length: 17; J gene: TRBJ2-2; D gene: TRBD2; V gene: TRBV6-5; CDR3 DNA: TGTGCCAGCAGTTACTCTAGACTAGCGGGACGAACCGGGGAGCTGTTTTTT; CDR3 protein: CASSYSRLAGRTGELFF
clone size: few; CDR3 length: 15; J gene: TRBJ2-4; D gene: -; V gene: TRBV6-1; CDR3 DNA: TGTGCCAGCAGTGAAGCGGGGGGCAGTAAAAACATTCAGTACTTC; CDR3 protein: CASSEAGGSKNIQYF
clone size: many; CDR3 length: 15; J gene: TRBJ1-6; D gene: TRBD1; V gene: TRBV29-1; CDR3 DNA: TGCAGCGTACGACAGGGGAGCTCCTATAATTCACCCCTCCACTTT; CDR3 protein: CSVRQGSSYNSPLHF
clone size: few; CDR3 length: 14; J gene: TRBJ2-7; D gene: -; V gene: TRBV18; CDR3 DNA: TGTGCCAGCTCACCGAGGGGATCCACAGGGGAGCAGTACTTC; CDR3 protein: CASSPRGSTGEQYF
clone size: many; CDR3 length: 16; J gene: TRBJ2-5; D gene: TRBD2; V gene: TRBV20-1; CDR3 DNA: TGCAGTGCTAGAGATCCCTGGACTAGCAGCCAAGAGACCCAGTACTTC; CDR3 protein: CSARDPWTSSQETQYF
clone size: many; CDR3 length: 14; J gene: TRBJ2-1; D gene: -; V gene: TRBV19; CDR3 DNA: TGTGCCAGTAGTAGGGGCACTGCTTACAATGAGCAGTTCTTC; CDR3 protein: CASSRGTAYNEQFF
clone size: many; CDR3 length: 17; J gene: TRBJ2-1; D gene: TRBD2; V gene: TRBV9; CDR3 DNA: TGTGCCAGCAGCCCCCATGGTCCGGGAGGGCTGAACAATGAGCAGTTCTTC; CDR3 protein: CASSPHGPGGLNNEQFF
clone size: few; CDR3 length: 15; J gene: TRBJ2-1; D gene: TRBD1; V gene: TRBV7-9; CDR3 DNA: TGTGCCAGCAGCTTAGTCGGGACAGGCAACAATGAGCAGTTCTTC; CDR3 protein: CASSLVGTGNNEQFF
clone size: few; CDR3 length: 15; J gene: TRBJ2-2; D gene: TRBD2; V gene: TRBV20-1; CDR3 DNA: TGCAGTGCTAGACCCCAACTAGCGGGAGACGGGGAGCTGTTTTTT; CDR3 protein: CSARPQLAGDGELFF